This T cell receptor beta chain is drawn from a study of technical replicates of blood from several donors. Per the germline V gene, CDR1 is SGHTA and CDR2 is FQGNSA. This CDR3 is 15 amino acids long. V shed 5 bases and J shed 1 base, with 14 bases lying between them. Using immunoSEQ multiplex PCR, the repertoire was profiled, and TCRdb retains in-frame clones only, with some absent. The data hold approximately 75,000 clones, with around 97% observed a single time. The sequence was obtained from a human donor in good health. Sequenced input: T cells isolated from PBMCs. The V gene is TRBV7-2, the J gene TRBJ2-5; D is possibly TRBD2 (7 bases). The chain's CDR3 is CASSLGGLFQETQYF. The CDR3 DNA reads TGTGCCAGCAGCCTAGGGGGACTATTCCAAGAGACCCAGTACTTC.